A selection of T cell receptor beta chains follows, all from one sample in a study of T cells in Graves' hyperthyroidism and ophthalmopathy. TCRdb re-analysed the multiplex PCR reads in MiXCR, keeping a single row per CDR3 protein. The data contain around 690,000 distinct CDR3 sequences, less than 25% of them singletons. The sample consisted of blood. The origin of the receptors is a man younger than 45 with Graves' ophthalmopathy. The CDR3 runs from the conserved cysteine through the conserved F or W. Fields, in order: V gene, J gene, D gene, clone size, CDR3 protein, CDR3 DNA. D genes are given only for firm matches. Only some rows state a clone size, as once, few, many or a class for expanded clones.

TRBV6-1	TRBJ2-1	-	-	CASSDATRTAYNEQFF	TGTGCCAGCAGTGACGCGACTCGGACCGCATACAATGAGCAGTTCTTC
TRBV19	TRBJ2-2	TRBD1	-	CASSNQGASTGELFF	TGTGCCAGTAGTAACCAGGGGGCGTCGACCGGGGAGCTGTTTTTT
TRBV19	TRBJ2-1	-	-	CASSMFPQGVRNEQFF	TGTGCCAGTAGTATGTTTCCACAGGGCGTGCGTAATGAGCAGTTCTTC
TRBV10-1	TRBJ2-1	TRBD1	-	CASSLDQGERNEQFF	TGCGCCAGCAGCTTGGATCAGGGGGAGAGGAATGAGCAGTTCTTC
TRBV4-1	TRBJ1-1	-	-	CASSPPHGAVTEAFF	TGCGCCAGCAGCCCCCCCCACGGAGCGGTAACTGAAGCTTTCTTT
TRBV6-2/TRBV6-3	TRBJ2-5	TRBD1	few	CASSYSRGLDWRETQYF	TGTGCCAGCAGTTACTCGAGGGGGCTGGATTGGCGAGAGACCCAGTACTTC
TRBV18	TRBJ1-1	-	many	CASSTRGGRTEAFF	TGTGCCAGCTCAACCCGAGGGGGGCGGACTGAAGCTTTCTTT
TRBV4-1	TRBJ2-7	-	few	CASSQEHLGEQYF	TGCGCCAGCAGCCAAGAACACTTGGGCGAGCAGTACTTC
TRBV20-1	TRBJ2-2	-	-	CSAGGGAGTGELFF	TGCAGTGCTGGAGGGGGCGCAGGCACCGGGGAGCTGTTTTTT
TRBV6-1	TRBJ2-4	TRBD2	-	CASSPQPARLAGGKNIQYF	TGTGCCAGCAGCCCCCAGCCCGCTCGACTAGCGGGGGGTAAAAACATTCAGTACTTC
TRBV13	TRBJ2-5	-	many	CASSLGRYQETQYF	TGTGCCAGCAGCTTAGGCCGGTACCAAGAGACCCAGTACTTC
TRBV11-3	TRBJ2-2	TRBD1	many	CASSRDSNTGELFF	TGTGCCAGCAGCCGGGACAGTAACACCGGGGAGCTGTTTTTT
TRBV20-1	TRBJ2-1	-	-	CSARDAPRDIQFF	TGCAGTGCTAGAGATGCCCCTCGGGACATTCAGTTCTTC
TRBV29-1	TRBJ1-3	-	-	CSVASGNTIYF	TGCAGCGTTGCTTCCGGAAACACCATATATTTT
TRBV18	TRBJ2-1	-	many	CASSTRDPLNEQFF	TGTGCCAGCTCCACGAGGGATCCCCTCAATGAGCAGTTCTTC
TRBV28	TRBJ2-4	TRBD2	many	CASSFYTSGRKTLAKNIQYF	TGTGCCAGCAGTTTTTACACTAGCGGGAGGAAAACCTTAGCCAAAAACATTCAGTACTTC
TRBV6-2/TRBV6-3	TRBJ2-2	-	-	CASSSSGYAGELFF	TGTGCCAGCAGTTCCTCGGGTTACGCCGGGGAGCTGTTTTTT
TRBV5-1	TRBJ2-1	TRBD2	many	CASSFKLGEGLGNEQFF	TGCGCCAGCAGCTTCAAACTTGGGGAGGGCCTCGGTAATGAGCAGTTCTTC
TRBV5-5	TRBJ2-7	-	-	CASSLTAAYEQYF	TGTGCCAGCAGTTTGACAGCCGCTTACGAGCAGTACTTC
TRBV6-1	TRBJ2-6	TRBD1	few	CAVTRTGGTGANVLTF	TGTGCCGTCACAAGGACAGGGGGGACTGGGGCCAACGTCCTGACTTTC
TRBV20-1	TRBJ1-2	-	few	CSAPDSHGYTF	TGCAGTGCTCCAGACAGTCATGGCTACACCTTC
TRBV7-9	TRBJ2-1	-	-	CASSSTNGSSYNEQFF	TGTGCCAGCAGCTCGACGAACGGGAGCTCCTACAATGAGCAGTTCTTC
TRBV24-1	TRBJ2-5	TRBD1	-	CATSDLTRTGKETQYF	TGTGCCACCAGTGATTTGACACGGACAGGAAAAGAGACCCAGTACTTC
TRBV19	TRBJ2-7	TRBD2	-	CASSIVPGAGVSYEQYF	TGTGCCAGTAGTATAGTCCCCGGAGCGGGAGTCTCCTACGAGCAGTACTTC
TRBV5-1	TRBJ1-2	-	-	CASSVKVNAVNYGYTF	TGCGCCAGCAGCGTTAAAGTAAACGCCGTTAATTATGGCTACACCTTC
TRBV5-1	TRBJ2-7	-	-	CASSQESDASPYEQYF	TGCGCCAGCAGCCAAGAGTCGGACGCCTCTCCCTACGAGCAGTACTTC
TRBV6-1	TRBJ2-2	-	-	CASASDTGELFF	TGTGCCAGCGCTAGCGACACCGGGGAGCTGTTTTTT
TRBV3-1	TRBJ2-1	-	-	CASSQERTDNEQFF	TGTGCCAGCAGCCAAGAAAGGACTGACAATGAGCAGTTCTTC
TRBV19	TRBJ1-5	-	few	CASSMLGTVRNQPQHF	TGTGCCAGTAGTATGCTAGGGACGGTACGCAATCAGCCCCAGCATTTT
TRBV10-3	TRBJ2-6	-	-	CAISELGSSGANVLTF	TGTGCCATCAGTGAATTGGGGAGCTCTGGGGCCAACGTCCTGACTTTC
TRBV6-1	TRBJ2-7	TRBD1	few	CASSTGGNYEQYF	TGTGCCAGCAGTACAGGGGGTAACTACGAGCAGTACTTC
TRBV20-1	TRBJ2-7	-	many	CSARDPGRDYEQYF	TGCAGTGCTAGAGATCCTGGACGGGACTACGAGCAGTACTTC
TRBV12-3/TRBV12-4	TRBJ1-1	-	many	CASSHGQPSEAFF	TGTGCCAGCAGTCATGGACAGCCCAGTGAAGCTTTCTTT
TRBV5-1	TRBJ2-1	TRBD2	many	CASSFGGRNGDEQFF	TGCGCCAGCAGCTTTGGCGGGAGGAACGGGGATGAGCAGTTCTTC
TRBV19	TRBJ2-7	TRBD1	few	CASSIRDSIIYEQYF	TGTGCCAGTAGTATCCGGGACAGTATCATCTACGAGCAGTACTTC
TRBV27	TRBJ2-1	TRBD2	few	CASSHPSGGGNEQFF	TGTGCCAGCAGTCATCCTAGCGGGGGGGGCAATGAGCAGTTCTTC
TRBV28	TRBJ1-1	-	-	CASIARNTEAFF	TGTGCCAGCATAGCGAGGAACACTGAAGCTTTCTTT
TRBV18	TRBJ1-2	TRBD1	many	CASSGDSGFYGYTF	TGTGCCAGCTCAGGGGACAGCGGATTCTATGGCTACACCTTC
TRBV5-6	TRBJ2-5	-	-	CASSSGTLTGETQYF	TGTGCCAGCAGTTCCGGGACTCTTACTGGGGAGACCCAGTACTTC
TRBV28	TRBJ2-1	-	-	CASRKTRGGNEQFF	TGTGCCAGCAGGAAAACTAGGGGTGGCAATGAGCAGTTCTTC
TRBV20-1	TRBJ2-7	TRBD1	many	CSARDRGGHYEQYF	TGCAGTGCTAGGGACAGGGGGGGGCACTACGAGCAGTACTTC
TRBV30	TRBJ2-5	TRBD2	many	CAWRSGTSGSQETQYF	TGTGCCTGGCGTAGCGGGACTAGCGGAAGTCAAGAGACCCAGTACTTC
TRBV30	TRBJ2-2	-	-	CAWSVVNTGELFF	TGTGCCTGGAGTGTTGTGAACACCGGGGAGCTGTTTTTT
TRBV4-1	TRBJ1-1	-	once	CASSQVQGKNTEAFF	TGCGCCAGCAGCCAAGTTCAGGGGAAGAACACTGAAGCTTTCTTT
TRBV5-6	TRBJ1-3	-	few	CASSLMTESGNTIYF	TGTGCCAGCAGCTTGATGACGGAATCTGGAAACACCATATATTTT
TRBV4-1	TRBJ1-5	-	few	CASSRREESQPQHF	TGCGCCAGCAGCCGCCGGGAGGAGAGTCAGCCCCAGCATTTT
TRBV4-2	TRBJ2-3	TRBD2	few	CASSQRREWSTDTQYF	TGTGCCAGCAGTCAAAGGCGGGAGTGGAGCACAGATACGCAGTATTTT
TRBV20-1	TRBJ2-7	TRBD1	few	CSAEYRDRGYEQYF	TGCAGTGCCGAATACCGGGACAGAGGCTACGAGCAGTACTTC
TRBV4-1	TRBJ1-4	-	few	CASSQGPENEKLFF	TGCGCCAGCAGCCAAGGCCCAGAGAATGAAAAACTGTTTTTT
TRBV10-3	TRBJ1-3	TRBD1	-	CAISETGGSGNTIYF	TGTGCCATCAGTGAGACAGGGGGCTCTGGAAACACCATATATTTT
TRBV5-6	TRBJ2-2	-	few	CASSLVDRNTGELFF	TGTGCCAGCAGCTTGGTGGATAGGAACACCGGGGAGCTGTTTTTT